The clone carrying this TCR beta chain was counted ten times or more. Its target is unknown. CDR3 length: 17 residues. The germline CDR1 and CDR2 sequences are MGHRA and YSYEKL. Trimming removed 4 bases from V and 3 bases from J; junction bases left unmatched: 12. Quantitative 5'-RACE with molecular barcodes generated TCR beta libraries. TCRdb re-derived calls from the 5' RACE reads in MiXCR, one entry per CDR3 protein. The sample lists roughly 230,000 distinct CDR3 sequences, 10% occurring once. This entry is derived from a study of CD8 T cells in ankylosing spondylitis. Findings and limits, study-wide: Within matched ankylosing spondylitis synovial fluid, disease-linked clones were reportedly significantly enriched. A number of the motif variants had already been described in reactive arthritis synovial fluid and blood. Seemingly characteristic of ankylosing spondylitis blood was a TCR beta motif consisting of about 8 highly homologous variants.

The TCR comes from a male donor with ankylosing spondylitis or in good health (not recorded which). The sample comprised blood, either unsorted or a sorted T cell fraction (not recorded which). V usage is TRBV4-1 and J usage is TRBJ2-1, with TRBD2 identical over 7 bases. The CDR3 DNA sequence: TGCGCCAGCAGCCCAGGGACTCTAGCGGATTACTACAATGAGCAGTTCTTC. Protein product: CASSPGTLADYYNEQFF.